This TCR beta chain was sequenced for a study of blood T cell repertoires in COVID-19. In the study overall: Researchers got acute and convalescent COVID-19 samples from the United States, Italy and Spain. T cells, B-cell-depleted T cells, or PBMCs supplied cDNA or gDNA.

Trimming at V came to 4 bases and at J to 5 bases, leaving 0 bases not matched to a gene. This CDR3 comprises 12 residues. Germline CDR1 is SGHTA and CDR2 is FQGNSA. Authors' methods: Counts of nucleated cells, estimated from reference gene primer amplification, were obtained. Clones were read by immunoSEQ multiplex PCR, and TCRdb kept only the in-frame ones, dropping some. V, J and clone size derive from that table, while D and trimming were established from the DNA sequence. The sample contains about 170,000 clones, approximately 85% of which appear only once. Material: peripheral blood. V and J are TRBV7-2 and TRBJ2-5, with 8 bases lining up with TRBD2. This clonotype was sampled from a man aged 55 to 69 who had recovered from COVID-19. Here the CDR3 reads CASSSGGETQYF. The CDR3 DNA reads TGTGCCAGCAGCTCGGGAGGGGAGACCCAGTACTTC.